This T cell receptor beta chain was documented in a study of control samples from healthy donors and cancer patients (dated by TCRdb to about 2020). V and J lose 6 bases and 6 bases, and a span of 8 bases separates them. Inclusive of the bounding cysteine and phenylalanine, the CDR3 is 11 residues long. The entry retains the CDR3 DNA only, 33 bases that are in frame from base 1. Concerning this clone: Its target antigen remains unknown. One base away there is no much larger clone; base qualities are not given.

The library was built by means of the immunoSEQ multiplex PCR assay. Held by TCRdb, this immuneACCESS table contains in-frame sequences only and omits some clones. Under half of the omission traces to an unresolved V gene where checked; the cause of the rest is unknown. The sample table holds 170,000 or so clones, of which 90% to 95% were seen once. The top ten hold about 1.4% of the sample. The sequence is built from TRBV12-3 or TRBV12-4 and TRBJ1-1; the D gene is perhaps TRBD1, on 6 matching bases. The sequenced material came from blood. The receptor's source is a woman in her late teens or twenties in good health. The CDR3 has the sequence CASSRGPEAFF. The DNA sequence is given as TGTGCCAGCAGCAGGGGACCTGAAGCTTTCTTT.